The present T cell receptor beta chain was sequenced within a study of brain T cells in children with intractable seizures. V lost 3 bases, J lost 14 bases, and 11 bases lay in between. The CDR3 length is 11 residues. Per germline, CDR1 MDHEN and CDR2 SYDVKM. In regard to this clone: Its antigen is unidentified.

The assay was immunoSEQ multiplex PCR, and TCRdb's table has in-frame clones only and misses some. Of around 38,000 clones in the sample, more than 80% were seen once. Pre-surgery treatment included at least one anti-epileptic drug. Study results and limitations: Absence of clones before surgery may stem from lower sequencing depth.

The clonotype originates from a girl aged 2 to 10 with tuberous sclerosis and intractable seizures. This chain joins TRBV28 and TRBJ1-5; perhaps TRBD1 as D (5 bases). Sample: peripheral blood, taken at surgery. Written as DNA, the CDR3 is TGTGCCAGCAGTTTTGTCAGGGCTAAGCATTTT. It codes for CASSFVRAKHF.